A selection of T cell receptor beta chains follows, all from one sample in a study of vaccination and CD4 T cells after COVID-19. TCRdb itself ran the PCR reads through MiXCR, one entry per CDR3 protein. The sample lists more than 9,500 distinct CDR3 sequences; around 20% were seen once. These TCRs are of unknown antigen specificity. The material was CD4+ T cells from blood, cultured in vitro, obtained before SARS-CoV-2 vaccination. These receptors came from a human donor who received a COVID-19 vaccine. The CDR3 runs from the conserved cysteine through the conserved F or W. A D gene is named only where the DNA matches it firmly. A clone size is listed for some rows: how often the clone was seen (once, few, many), or a class if it is expanded.

D gene | clone size | J gene | V gene | CDR3 DNA | CDR3 protein
. | . | TRBJ2-2 | TRBV11-3 | TGTGCCAGCAGACAGGGTTGGGGGGACACCGGGGAGCTGTTTTTT | CASRQGWGDTGELFF
TRBD1 | . | TRBJ1-1 | TRBV18 | TGTGCCAGCTCACTAACAGGGGTGACTGAAGCTTTCTTT | CASSLTGVTEAFF
. | . | TRBJ2-5 | TRBV9 | TGTGCCAGCAGCCCACAGGCGTGGGTCGAGGGGGAGACCCAGTACTTC | CASSPQAWVEGETQYF
TRBD1 | medium-sized | TRBJ1-2 | TRBV6-1 | TGTGCCAGCAGGAAACAGGGGTTTGGCTACACCTTC | CASRKQGFGYTF
. | . | TRBJ2-7 | TRBV5-1 | TGCGCCAGCAGCTCCAGCGGTCCCTCCTACGAGCAGTACTTC | CASSSSGPSYEQYF
TRBD1 | few | TRBJ2-7 | TRBV15 | TGTGCCACCAGCAGAGGGACAGGAAGTCATGGCGAGCAGTACTTC | CATSRGTGSHGEQYF
. | . | TRBJ1-2 | TRBV29-1 | TGCAGCGTTGAAAGGGGGGGGGCGCGGGGCTACACCTTC | CSVERGGARGYTF
. | . | TRBJ1-3 | TRBV5-1 | TGCGCCAGCAGCACGTCTATCCAGGGGACTGGAAACACCATATATTTT | CASSTSIQGTGNTIYF
TRBD1 | few | TRBJ2-3 | TRBV2 | TGTGCCAGCAGTGAAGCGGCAGGGGGCAAAGATACGCAGTATTTT | CASSEAAGGKDTQYF
TRBD1 | once | TRBJ1-1 | TRBV4-1 | TGCGCCAGCAGCCAAGGGTACGACAGGGTGAACACTGAAGCTTTCTTT | CASSQGYDRVNTEAFF
. | . | TRBJ1-4 | TRBV6-5 | TGTGCCAGCAGTTTTAGGACGGCTCTTTTATATGAAAAACTGTTTTTT | CASSFRTALLYEKLFF
. | . | TRBJ2-4 | TRBV5-1 | TGCGCCAGCAGCTTGGCAGGGCCCAAAAACATTCAGTACTTC | CASSLAGPKNIQYF
. | few | TRBJ2-6 | TRBV24-1 | TGTGCCACCAGTGATCAAACAGCTTCGGGGGCCAACGTCCTGACTTTC | CATSDQTASGANVLTF
. | . | TRBJ1-4 | TRBV4-1 | TGCGCCAGCAGCCAAGATGAGGGCAGGGAAATTGAAAAACTGTTTTTT | CASSQDEGREIEKLFF
. | . | TRBJ1-2 | TRBV18 | TGTGCCAGCTCACCAAAACAGGGCCACTATGGCTACACCTTC | CASSPKQGHYGYTF
. | . | TRBJ2-5 | TRBV24-1 | TGTGCCACCACCCTCCTTTCGGGACGTCAAGAGACCCAGTACTTC | CATTLLSGRQETQYF
. | . | TRBJ2-5 | TRBV9 | TGTGCCAGCAGCCTAGGGCCTACCCGCGAGACCCAGTACTTC | CASSLGPTRETQYF
. | . | TRBJ1-2 | TRBV6-1 | TGTGCCAGCAGTCCCCGATTGGATGGCTACACCTTC | CASSPRLDGYTF
. | . | TRBJ1-3 | TRBV6-1 | TGTGCCAGCAGTGACAGGCGGCCCAGTCACCGCGGCTATGGGGACACCATATATTTT | CASSDRRPSHRGYGDTIYF
. | few | TRBJ1-2 | TRBV19 | TGTGCCAGTAGTATTCGCGACACCGGAGCGTCCTATGGCTACACCTTC | CASSIRDTGASYGYTF
TRBD1 | few | TRBJ2-5 | TRBV20-1 | TGCAGTGCTGAGAACAGGGGGCAAGAGACCCAGTACTTC | CSAENRGQETQYF
. | . | TRBJ1-5 | TRBV6-5 | TGTGCCGGCAGTTACTCTCAGTCGGGCAATCAGCCCCAGCATTTT | CAGSYSQSGNQPQHF
TRBD2 | few | TRBJ2-3 | TRBV12-3/TRBV12-4 | TGTGCCAGCAGTTTGGGTAGCGGGGTAACCACAGATACGCAGTATTTT | CASSLGSGVTTDTQYF
. | few | TRBJ1-1 | TRBV12-3/TRBV12-4 | TGTGCCAGCAGTTTCGGACAGAAGAACACTGAAGCTTTCTTT | CASSFGQKNTEAFF
TRBD1 | few | TRBJ2-7 | TRBV11-3 | TGTGCCAGCAGCCCAGAGACAGGGGCCTACGAGCAGTACTTC | CASSPETGAYEQYF
. | few | TRBJ1-5 | TRBV5-6 | TGTGCCAGCAGCTTACAGGGCGCCGGGCAGCCCCAGCATTTT | CASSLQGAGQPQHF